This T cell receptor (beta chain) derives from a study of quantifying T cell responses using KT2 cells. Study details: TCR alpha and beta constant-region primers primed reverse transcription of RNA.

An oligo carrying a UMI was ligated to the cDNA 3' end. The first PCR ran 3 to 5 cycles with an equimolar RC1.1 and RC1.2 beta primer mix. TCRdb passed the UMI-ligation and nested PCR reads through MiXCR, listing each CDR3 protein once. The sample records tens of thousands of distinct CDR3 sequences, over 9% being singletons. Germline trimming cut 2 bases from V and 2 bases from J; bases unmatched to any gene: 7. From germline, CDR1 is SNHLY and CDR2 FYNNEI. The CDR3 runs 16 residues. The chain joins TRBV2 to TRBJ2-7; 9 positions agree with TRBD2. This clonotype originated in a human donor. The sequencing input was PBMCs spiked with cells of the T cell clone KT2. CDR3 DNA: TGTGCCAGCAGTGAACCCATAGCGGGGGCCCCCTACGAGCAGTACTTC. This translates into CASSEPIAGAPYEQYF. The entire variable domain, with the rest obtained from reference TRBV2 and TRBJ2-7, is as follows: EPEVTQTPSHQVTQMGQEVILRCVPISNHLYFYWYRQILGQKVEFLVSFYNNEISEKSEIFDDQFSVERPDGSNFTLKIRSTKLEDSAMYFCASSEPIAGAPYEQYFGPGTRLTVT.